This is a list of T cell receptor beta chains from one sample in a study of cytomegalovirus exposure and HLA in healthy donors. The assay was immunoSEQ multiplex PCR, and TCRdb's table has in-frame clones only and misses some. The sample contains about 150,000 clones, 80% of which appear only once. Sequencing was done on a sample of PBMCs. The receptors were gathered from a male donor in good health and CMV-seronegative. Both conserved end residues are part of each CDR3. A D gene is named only where the DNA matches it firmly. Expanded clones get a size class; other rows say once, few or many, or leave the size out.

clone size,V gene,J gene,D gene,CDR3 DNA,CDR3 protein
-,TRBV15,TRBJ1-4,-,TGTGCCACCAGCAGAGACAGGGGAAATGAAAAACTGTTTTTT,CATSRDRGNEKLFF
-,TRBV11-2,TRBJ1-6,-,TGTGCCAGCAGCTTAAGTGCAGGGAATTATTCACCCCTCCACTTT,CASSLSAGNYSPLHF
-,TRBV4-1,TRBJ1-4,-,TGCGCCAGCAGCCAAGTCGGCAGGAATGAAAAACTGTTTTTT,CASSQVGRNEKLFF
-,TRBV6-5,TRBJ1-5,-,TGTGCCAGCAGTTACCAACGGGGGTTTGACAATCAGCCCCAGCATTTT,CASSYQRGFDNQPQHF
-,TRBV19,TRBJ1-6,-,TGTGCCAGTAGACGTTCGGGGGAGAATTCACCCCTCCACTTT,CASRRSGENSPLHF
-,TRBV2,TRBJ1-5,-,TGTGCCAGCAGTGAGCAGGGACATAGCAATCAGCCCCAGCATTTT,CASSEQGHSNQPQHF
-,TRBV5-6,TRBJ1-5,-,TGTGCCAGCAGCTTATCCCCGCGAGGCACTCAGCCCCAGCATTTT,CASSLSPRGTQPQHF
few,TRBV27,TRBJ1-6,-,TGTGCCAGCAGTTTCGGACAGACGTCGGGGAATTCACCCCTCCACTTT,CASSFGQTSGNSPLHF
few,TRBV6-5,TRBJ1-2,TRBD1,TGTGCCAGCACCACAAGACAGGGGGGTGGCTACACCTTC,CASTTRQGGGYTF
once,TRBV4-1,TRBJ1-5,-,TGCGCCAGCAGCCAAGATCAAAGGAGTTATAGCAATCAGCCCCAGCATTTT,CASSQDQRSYSNQPQHF
-,TRBV4-1,TRBJ2-1,TRBD2,TGCGCCAGCAGCCGCGCGGGGGGCGGGGGCCCCCCCGATGAGCAGTTCTTC,CASSRAGGGGPPDEQFF
-,TRBV19,TRBJ2-7,-,TGTGCCAGTAGTATCCGAGGGAACTACGAGCAGTACTTC,CASSIRGNYEQYF
-,TRBV4-1,TRBJ1-4,-,TGCGCCAGCAGCCAAGATGCCCAGGGACAAGCAACTAATGAAAAACTGTTTTTT,CASSQDAQGQATNEKLFF
-,TRBV19,TRBJ2-2,-,TGTGCCAGTAGTCCGCGTTCGGGGGCGAACACCGGGGAGCTGTTTTTT,CASSPRSGANTGELFF
-,TRBV19,TRBJ1-1,TRBD1,TGTGCCAGTAGAGACAGGGTAAACACTGAAGCTTTCTTT,CASRDRVNTEAFF
-,TRBV5-1,TRBJ2-3,-,TGCGCCAGCAGCTTGGGACAGACCACAGATACGCAGTATTTT,CASSLGQTTDTQYF
-,TRBV4-3,TRBJ1-4,-,TGCGCCAGCAGCCAAGATGAAGGGGCAGATCGTCGTGAAAAACTGTTTTTT,CASSQDEGADRREKLFF
-,TRBV27,TRBJ2-7,TRBD1,TGTGCCAGCAGTTTTCTGGGACAGGCTGGGGGGTACGAGCAGTACTTC,CASSFLGQAGGYEQYF
-,TRBV2,TRBJ1-2,-,TGTGCCAGCAGCGTGCACAGGGATGGCTACACCTTC,CASSVHRDGYTF
-,TRBV11-2,TRBJ1-6,TRBD1,TGTGCCAGCAGCTTAGGGAACAGGGGCGGTAATTCACCCCTCCACTTT,CASSLGNRGGNSPLHF
-,TRBV10-3,TRBJ1-1,TRBD1,TGTGCCATAACAGGGGGTTCGGGGTCGAACACTGAAGCTTTCTTT,CAITGGSGSNTEAFF
-,TRBV7-9,TRBJ1-1,TRBD1,TGTGCCAGCAGCTTAGGGGGCAGGGGGATCATGAACACTGAAGCTTTCTTT,CASSLGGRGIMNTEAFF
-,TRBV5-1,TRBJ1-4,TRBD1,TGCGCCAGCAGCTTGGGGGACAGAGAAAAACTGTTTTTT,CASSLGDREKLFF
-,TRBV2,TRBJ1-1,-,TGTGCCAGCAGGACAGGTCTGAACACTGAAGCTTTCTTT,CASRTGLNTEAFF
once,TRBV6-4,TRBJ2-3,TRBD2,TGTGCCAGCAGTGACACTAGCGGGGGGTCAGATACGCAGTATTTT,CASSDTSGGSDTQYF
-,TRBV6-5,TRBJ2-7,-,TGTGCCACCCACTTCGGGGGAGCTTCCTACGAGCAGTACTTC,CATHFGGASYEQYF
once,TRBV4-1,TRBJ2-5,-,TGCGCCAGCAGCCTCAGGGTTACCCAAGAGACCCAGTACTTC,CASSLRVTQETQYF
-,TRBV6-5,TRBJ1-5,-,TGTGCCAGCAGTATCACCAGACAGCAGCCCCAGCATTTT,CASSITRQQPQHF
-,TRBV2,TRBJ2-1,TRBD1,TGTGCCAGCAGTGATGACAGGGGACATTACAATGAGCAGTTCTTC,CASSDDRGHYNEQFF
-,TRBV19,TRBJ1-5,-,TGTGCCAGTAGTAGGGCCGGGGTGGGAGGCCAGCCCCAGCATTTT,CASSRAGVGGQPQHF
-,TRBV9,TRBJ2-6,TRBD1,TGTGCCAGCAGCGTAGCCCCGGGACAGGGGGGCTCTGGGGCCAACGTCCTGACTTTC,CASSVAPGQGGSGANVLTF
-,TRBV29-1,TRBJ1-1,-,TGCAGCGTTCTGGCGAGGTATTCGGGCACTGAAGCTTTCTTT,CSVLARYSGTEAFF
-,TRBV2,TRBJ2-3,TRBD2,TGTGCCAGGAAGCGGGGGGGATACACAGATACGCAGTATTTT,CARKRGGYTDTQYF
-,TRBV27,TRBJ2-2,-,TGTGCCAGCAGTTTAAGGGGGTCGCGCACCGGGGAGCTGTTTTTT,CASSLRGSRTGELFF
once,TRBV29-1,TRBJ1-2,-,TGCAGCGTTGGATCGGAGGCCTATGGCTACACCTTC,CSVGSEAYGYTF
-,TRBV5-1,TRBJ2-7,TRBD1,TGCGCCAGCAGACCCACCCCGGGACAGGGGGCAGGCGAGCAGTACTTC,CASRPTPGQGAGEQYF
-,TRBV7-9,TRBJ1-2,-,TGTTCCAGCAGCTTTTTTGCAGGGGACGGGACTGGCTACACCTTC,CSSSFFAGDGTGYTF
-,TRBV5-4,TRBJ1-1,-,TGTGCCAGCAGCTTGGCGCAGGGGTTGGGGACTGAAGCTTTCTTT,CASSLAQGLGTEAFF
-,TRBV4-1,TRBJ1-4,TRBD1,TGCGCCAGCAGCTATAGGGAAGGGGCAGGGGGTGAAAAACTGTTTTTT,CASSYREGAGGEKLFF
-,TRBV10-3,TRBJ2-7,-,TGTGCCATCAAAGACTCCCCCACCTACGAGCAGTACTTC,CAIKDSPTYEQYF
-,TRBV19,TRBJ1-5,TRBD1,TGTGCCAGTAGTGGACAGGGTAGTTTTAGCAATCAGCCCCAGCATTTT,CASSGQGSFSNQPQHF
-,TRBV29-1,TRBJ1-2,-,TGCAGCGTGCGACAGGAGATTGGCTATGGCTACACCTTC,CSVRQEIGYGYTF
-,TRBV6-1,TRBJ1-4,TRBD1,TGTGCCAGCACTCGTCTTGGGACAGCCGGAGGACTGTTTTTT,CASTRLGTAGGLFF
-,TRBV19,TRBJ2-3,TRBD2,TGTGCCAGGAAAGAACCTAGCGGGGGCACAGATACGCAGTATTTT,CARKEPSGGTDTQYF
-,TRBV19,TRBJ2-5,-,TGTGCCAGTACCCCCGGATACGGGCAAGAGACCCAGTACTTC,CASTPGYGQETQYF
-,TRBV29-1,TRBJ1-2,-,TGCAGCGTCGGGGGGGGAGTGAGCTATGGCTACACCTTC,CSVGGGVSYGYTF
-,TRBV6-5,TRBJ1-6,-,TGTGCCAGCAAACAGAGTAATTCACCCCTCCACTTT,CASKQSNSPLHF
-,TRBV7-8,TRBJ2-1,TRBD1,TGTGCCAGCAGCTCATCGCAAGTGGGACAGGGCTTTGAGCAGTTCTTC,CASSSSQVGQGFEQFF
-,TRBV6-6,TRBJ1-2,-,TGTGCCAGCAGTTACGGACTCGACTATGGCTACACCTTC,CASSYGLDYGYTF
-,TRBV10-1,TRBJ2-5,TRBD1,TGCGCCAGCAGTGACCCGGGACAGCTACCCCAGGAGACCCAGTACTTC,CASSDPGQLPQETQYF
-,TRBV2,TRBJ1-2,-,TGTGCCAGAGAGAGTAGACAGGCAAGAGAATCTAACTATGGCTACACCTTC,CARESRQARESNYGYTF
once,TRBV2,TRBJ1-2,-,TGTGCCAGTGTGGGGGCTAAGGATGGCTACACCTTC,CASVGAKDGYTF
-,TRBV6-1,TRBJ1-1,-,TGTGCCAGCAGTAAGACTCGGAACACTGAAGCTTTCTTT,CASSKTRNTEAFF
once,TRBV9,TRBJ1-4,TRBD1,TGTGCCAGCAGCCCCCGGACAGGGAGTGAAAAACTGTTTTTT,CASSPRTGSEKLFF
few,TRBV10-3,TRBJ1-4,TRBD1,TGTGCCATCAGTGGAGGACAGGGAGGGGAAAAACTGTTTTTT,CAISGGQGGEKLFF
-,TRBV15,TRBJ2-4,TRBD2,TGTGCCACCAGCAGCCGCGGGACCGCGGGAGACATTCAGTACTTC,CATSSRGTAGDIQYF